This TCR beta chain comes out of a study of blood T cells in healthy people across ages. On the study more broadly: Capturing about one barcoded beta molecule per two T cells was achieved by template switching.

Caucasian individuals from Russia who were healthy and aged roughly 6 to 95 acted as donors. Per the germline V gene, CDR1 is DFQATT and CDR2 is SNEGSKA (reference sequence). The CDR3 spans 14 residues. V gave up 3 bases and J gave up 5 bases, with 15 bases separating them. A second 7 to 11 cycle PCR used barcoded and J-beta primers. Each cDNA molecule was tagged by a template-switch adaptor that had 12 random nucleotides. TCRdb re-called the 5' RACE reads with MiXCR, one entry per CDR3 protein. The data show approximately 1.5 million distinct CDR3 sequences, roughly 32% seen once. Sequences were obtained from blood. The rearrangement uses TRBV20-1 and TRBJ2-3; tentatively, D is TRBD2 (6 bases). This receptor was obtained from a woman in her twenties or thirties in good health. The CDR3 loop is CSASRYSGQDTQYF. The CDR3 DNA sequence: TGCAGTGCTAGTCGCTACAGCGGGCAAGATACGCAGTATTTT.